These T cell receptor beta chains were read from a single sample in a study of T cell changes during pregnancy in multiple sclerosis. TCRdb's table, derived via immunoSEQ multiplex PCR, lists solely in-frame clones and lacks some. Of about 100,000 clones in the sample, approximately 93% were seen once. The material was peripheral blood, obtained after pregnancy. These receptors all come from a female donor with multiple sclerosis, enrolled in a pregnancy study. Each CDR3 is given with its conserved first and last residue. D genes are given only for firm matches. The size entry is marked missing in some rows and otherwise reads once, few, many or a size class.

j_call clone_size d_call v_call cdr3_nt cdr3_aa
TRBJ1-1 once TRBD1 TRBV10-1 TGCGCCAGCAGTGATTTCCAGGGGGCGACCGTTACTGAAGCTTTCTTT CASSDFQGATVTEAFF
TRBJ1-5 - - TRBV28 TGTGCCAGCGGGGAGGGAGACCAGCCCCAGCATTTT CASGEGDQPQHF
TRBJ2-1 - TRBD2 TRBV7-2 TGTGCCAGCAGCGCCCCTAGCGGTGATGAGCAGTTCTTC CASSAPSGDEQFF
TRBJ1-3 - - TRBV18 TGTGCCAGCTCCCCTCGGACAAGCTCTGGAAACACCATATATTTT CASSPRTSSGNTIYF
TRBJ2-3 - - TRBV28 TGTGCCAGCAGTTTAGGGAGTAAACCTCATACGCAGTATTTT CASSLGSKPHTQYF
TRBJ2-1 once - TRBV29-1 TGCAGCGTTTTTGTGCAATACTTGTATGAGCAGTTCTTC CSVFVQYLYEQFF
TRBJ2-7 - - TRBV19 TGTGCCAGTAGTAGCGGCACTTTTTTCTACGAGCAGTACTTC CASSSGTFFYEQYF
TRBJ2-1 - TRBD2 TRBV19 TGTGCCAGTAGTATAGCGGGAGGGCCGAACAATGAGCAGTTCTTC CASSIAGGPNNEQFF
TRBJ1-1 - - TRBV4-1 TGCGCCAGCAGCCAAGATAGGAGCCAAAACACTGAAGCTTTCTTT CASSQDRSQNTEAFF
TRBJ2-2 - TRBD2 TRBV5-1 TGCGCCAGCAGCTTGGCGGCTAGCGGGAGTGTCGGGGAGCTGTTTTTT CASSLAASGSVGELFF
TRBJ2-2 - TRBD1 TRBV6-5 TGTGCCAGCAGTTACTTACAGGGGGACACCGGGGAGCTGTTTTTT CASSYLQGDTGELFF
TRBJ2-2 - - TRBV6-1 TGTGCCAGCAGAGCGACTAGGACCGGGGAGCTGTTTTTT CASRATRTGELFF
TRBJ1-3 - - TRBV19 TGTGCCAGTACAGGGGCGCGGTACTCTGGAAACACCATATATTTT CASTGARYSGNTIYF
TRBJ1-1 - - TRBV2 TGTGCCAGCAGAGGGCGGGCGGAGAACACTGAAGCTTTCTTT CASRGRAENTEAFF
TRBJ1-5 - - TRBV7-8 TGTGCCAGCAGCTCGACGGGTCAATCGGGTCAGCCCCAGCATTTT CASSSTGQSGQPQHF
TRBJ2-3 - TRBD2 TRBV4-2 TGTGCCAGCAGCCAAGATCTAACGGGAGGGGTGAATACGCAGTATTTT CASSQDLTGGVNTQYF
TRBJ1-1 - - TRBV9 TGTGCCAGCAGCGTAGGCGGGTTACAACCCCGAGGGACTGAAGCTTTCTTT CASSVGGLQPRGTEAFF
TRBJ1-1 - - TRBV19 TGTGCCAGTAGGGGGGCGATGAACACTGAAGCTTTCTTT CASRGAMNTEAFF
TRBJ1-2 - TRBD1 TRBV30 TGTGCCTGGAGTGGCCACCTTGATGACAGGGACCACTATGGCTACACCTTC CAWSGHLDDRDHYGYTF
TRBJ1-2 - TRBD1 TRBV9 TGTGCCAGCAGCCCCGGACAGGGGACTAACTATGGCTACACCTTC CASSPGQGTNYGYTF
TRBJ2-6 - - TRBV28 TGTGCCAGCAGCCCCAGGGCCCGCTCTGGGGCCAACGTCCTGACTTTC CASSPRARSGANVLTF
TRBJ1-2 few TRBD1 TRBV19 TGTGCCAGTAACCAACAGGGGAAGGCTAACTATGGCTACACCTTC CASNQQGKANYGYTF
TRBJ2-4 - TRBD1 TRBV29-1 TGCAGCGTTGCCGGGACAGGGGAGGGCATTCAGTACTTC CSVAGTGEGIQYF
TRBJ2-5 once - TRBV29-1 TGCAGCGTTGGGGGTCGACAGCAAGAGACCCAGTACTTC CSVGGRQQETQYF
TRBJ1-1 - - TRBV19 TGTGCCAGTAGTCACCGGCAAACTATGAACACTGAAGCTTTCTTT CASSHRQTMNTEAFF
TRBJ1-5 - TRBD1 TRBV4-1 TGCGCCAGCAGCCAATCTGGACAGGGGGTTCAGCCCCAGCATTTT CASSQSGQGVQPQHF
TRBJ2-1 - - TRBV19 TGTGCCAGTAGTTTGGGGAGCTCCTACAATGAGCAGTTCTTC CASSLGSSYNEQFF
TRBJ1-2 once TRBD1 TRBV9 TGTGCCAGCGCGGAGGGACAGGGATCATTAGGCTACACCTTC CASAEGQGSLGYTF
TRBJ2-3 - - TRBV7-9 TGTGCCAGCAGCTTAGCCGGGACTAGCACAGATACGCAGTATTTT CASSLAGTSTDTQYF
TRBJ2-3 - - TRBV11-2 TGTGCCAGCAGTCCTGGACTGGTCTATAGCACAGATACGCAGTATTTT CASSPGLVYSTDTQYF
TRBJ1-1 - - TRBV9 TGTGCCAGCAGCCCGGGACACCAGAACACTGAAGCTTTCTTT CASSPGHQNTEAFF